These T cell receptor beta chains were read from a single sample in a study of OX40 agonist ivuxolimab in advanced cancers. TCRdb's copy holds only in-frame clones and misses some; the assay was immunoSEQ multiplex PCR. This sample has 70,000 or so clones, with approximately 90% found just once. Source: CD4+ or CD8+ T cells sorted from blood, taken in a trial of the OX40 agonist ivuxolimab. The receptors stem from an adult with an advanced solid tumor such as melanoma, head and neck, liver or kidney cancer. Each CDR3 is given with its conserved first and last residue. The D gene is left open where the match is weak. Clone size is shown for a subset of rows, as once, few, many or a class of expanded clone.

DNA: TGCGCCAGCAGCCAGGGGGCGGGGGCGTACACCGGGGAGCTGTTTTTT
CDR3: CASSQGAGAYTGELFF
V: TRBV4-3
J: TRBJ2-2
D: -
size: -

DNA: TGTGCCTGGTCGGCCCTTACAGGGGGCGAGACCCAGTACTTC
CDR3: CAWSALTGGETQYF
V: TRBV30
J: TRBJ2-5
D: TRBD1
size: -

DNA: TGTGCCAGCAGCCCCCGGGCGGGGGCTGTTGGCTACACCTTC
CDR3: CASSPRAGAVGYTF
V: TRBV7-8
J: TRBJ1-2
D: -
size: -

DNA: TGTGCCAGTAGTATCGGACAGTACAATGAGCAGTTCTTC
CDR3: CASSIGQYNEQFF
V: TRBV19
J: TRBJ2-1
D: -
size: -

DNA: TGTGCCAGCAGCCCGATCGGGGGCAGACCACAGGACGGAGAGCTGTTTTTT
CDR3: CASSPIGGRPQDGELFF
V: TRBV7-8
J: TRBJ2-2
D: -
size: -

DNA: TGTGCCAGCAGCTTATCGGGTTCCCGACAAGAGACCCAGTACTTC
CDR3: CASSLSGSRQETQYF
V: TRBV9
J: TRBJ2-5
D: -
size: -

DNA: TGTGCCAGCAGCGTAGGAATAGCGGGGTACAATGAGCAGTTCTTC
CDR3: CASSVGIAGYNEQFF
V: TRBV9
J: TRBJ2-1
D: TRBD2
size: once

DNA: TGTGCCAGCAGTGGAGCGACTAGCGGGGTCACAGATACGCAGTATTTT
CDR3: CASSGATSGVTDTQYF
V: TRBV2
J: TRBJ2-3
D: TRBD2
size: -

DNA: TGTGCCAGCAGCTTAACAGGCACAGATACGCAGTATTTT
CDR3: CASSLTGTDTQYF
V: TRBV7-3
J: TRBJ2-3
D: -
size: -

DNA: TGTGCCAGCAGAGTCCCGGAGGCTAGCGGGGGGCGGGCCCCAGAGACCCAGTACTTC
CDR3: CASRVPEASGGRAPETQYF
V: TRBV6-4
J: TRBJ2-5
D: TRBD2
size: -

DNA: TGCGCCAGCAGCTTGGCCCAGCGGGCGTACACCGGGGAGCTGTTTTTT
CDR3: CASSLAQRAYTGELFF
V: TRBV5-1
J: TRBJ2-2
D: -
size: -

DNA: TGTGCCAGCAGTTTCGGTCGACAGGGGGGCGTCGATACGCAGTATTTT
CDR3: CASSFGRQGGVDTQYF
V: TRBV28
J: TRBJ2-3
D: TRBD1
size: -

DNA: TGTGCCTGGAGTGGGGGGGCTAGTCGAGGTCAGCCCCAGCATTTT
CDR3: CAWSGGASRGQPQHF
V: TRBV30
J: TRBJ1-5
D: -
size: -

DNA: TGTGCCAGCAGTGTAACCGGGACAGGGGACTATGGCTACACCTTC
CDR3: CASSVTGTGDYGYTF
V: TRBV6-5
J: TRBJ1-2
D: TRBD1
size: -

DNA: TGTGCCAGCAGCTCCTTGCAGGGGGTCAATCAGCCCCAGCATTTT
CDR3: CASSSLQGVNQPQHF
V: TRBV11-2
J: TRBJ1-5
D: TRBD1
size: once

DNA: TGTGCCAGCAGCTCCTCAAGCGGGAGTGGCGAGCAGTACTTC
CDR3: CASSSSSGSGEQYF
V: TRBV5-8
J: TRBJ2-7
D: TRBD2
size: -

DNA: TGTGCCAGTAGTGCGGACAAAACGGCCCCGGTCTACGAGCAGTACTTC
CDR3: CASSADKTAPVYEQYF
V: TRBV19
J: TRBJ2-7
D: -
size: -

DNA: TGTGCCAGCAGGGGAGGGGGGTACAATGAGCAGTTCTTC
CDR3: CASRGGGYNEQFF
V: TRBV28
J: TRBJ2-1
D: -
size: -

DNA: TGTGCCAGCAGTTTGGACAGGGTACGAAACATTCAGTACTTC
CDR3: CASSLDRVRNIQYF
V: TRBV28
J: TRBJ2-4
D: TRBD1
size: once

DNA: TGTGCCAGCTCCTCATCGGGGCGGGATACCTACGAGCAGTACTTC
CDR3: CASSSSGRDTYEQYF
V: TRBV18
J: TRBJ2-7
D: -
size: -

DNA: TGTGCCAGCAGCTATTCCGGGGCGGGGAATGAAAAACTGTTTTTT
CDR3: CASSYSGAGNEKLFF
V: TRBV7-2
J: TRBJ1-4
D: -
size: -

DNA: TGTGCCTGGAGTGGCAGTCCACGCTCCTACGAGCAGTACTTC
CDR3: CAWSGSPRSYEQYF
V: TRBV30
J: TRBJ2-7
D: -
size: -

DNA: TGTGCCAGCATCGAGGACAGATGGAATGAAAAACTGTTTTTT
CDR3: CASIEDRWNEKLFF
V: TRBV28
J: TRBJ1-4
D: -
size: -

DNA: TGTGCCAGCAGCTCGGGACGGACCGACAATGAGCAGTTCTTC
CDR3: CASSSGRTDNEQFF
V: TRBV11-2
J: TRBJ2-1
D: -
size: -

DNA: TGTGCCTGGAGTGTACCTTCGGTCACTGAAGCTTTCTTT
CDR3: CAWSVPSVTEAFF
V: TRBV30
J: TRBJ1-1
D: -
size: few

DNA: TGTGCCAGCAGCTCCCCGGGGACAGGGGGCAATCAGCCCCAGCATTTT
CDR3: CASSSPGTGGNQPQHF
V: TRBV7-9
J: TRBJ1-5
D: TRBD1
size: -

DNA: TGTGCCACCAGCAGAGATCGTGGTAATTTGCAGTTCTTC
CDR3: CATSRDRGNLQFF
V: TRBV15
J: TRBJ2-1
D: -
size: many

DNA: TGTGCCAGCAGGGGGACAGGGGCCCTCCACTTT
CDR3: CASRGTGALHF
V: TRBV6-4
J: TRBJ1-6
D: TRBD1
size: -

DNA: TGTGCCAGCAGTTACTCCGCGGGAGCTTTCTTT
CDR3: CASSYSAGAFF
V: TRBV6-6
J: TRBJ1-1
D: -
size: -

DNA: TGTGCCAGCAGTTCAAGGACGGCTTCAAAATACACCTTC
CDR3: CASSSRTASKYTF
V: TRBV7-2
J: TRBJ1-2
D: -
size: -

DNA: TGCGCCAGCAGCCACGGGACACCAGATACGCAGTATTTT
CDR3: CASSHGTPDTQYF
V: TRBV4-1
J: TRBJ2-3
D: -
size: -

DNA: TGTGCCAGCAGCTTAAGCGCAGGGCGAGACGCGAAGACCCAGTACTTC
CDR3: CASSLSAGRDAKTQYF
V: TRBV7-9
J: TRBJ2-5
D: -
size: -

DNA: TGTGCCAGCAGCTCAACCGGGACTAGCGGATCAGATACGCAGTATTTT
CDR3: CASSSTGTSGSDTQYF
V: TRBV7-3
J: TRBJ2-3
D: TRBD2
size: -

DNA: TGTGCCAGCAGCCGTGGTCCAGGGGCATCTGAGACCCAGTACTTC
CDR3: CASSRGPGASETQYF
V: TRBV5-6
J: TRBJ2-5
D: -
size: once

DNA: TGTGCCAGTACCACTCGGGGGAACAATGAGCAGTTCTTC
CDR3: CASTTRGNNEQFF
V: TRBV19
J: TRBJ2-1
D: -
size: -

DNA: TGCGCCAGCAGCTTGTATGGGGTTGGCACCGGGGAGCTGTTTTTT
CDR3: CASSLYGVGTGELFF
V: TRBV5-1
J: TRBJ2-2
D: -
size: -

DNA: TGCGCCAGCAGCTTGTCTCCGGGACGGCCCGGTGAGCAGTTCTTC
CDR3: CASSLSPGRPGEQFF
V: TRBV5-1
J: TRBJ2-1
D: -
size: -

DNA: TGCGCCAGCAGCCAGGGCCACCGACAGGGGACGGAGACCCAGTACTTC
CDR3: CASSQGHRQGTETQYF
V: TRBV4-1
J: TRBJ2-5
D: TRBD1
size: -

DNA: TGTGCCAGCAGCCAACGACTTCCGAACACTGAAGCTTTCTTT
CDR3: CASSQRLPNTEAFF
V: TRBV6-5
J: TRBJ1-1
D: -
size: -

DNA: TGTGCCAGCGCAAGGGACAGCCGAGAGACCCAGTACTTC
CDR3: CASARDSRETQYF
V: TRBV7-9
J: TRBJ2-5
D: TRBD1
size: -

DNA: TGTGCCTGGGACCGACCACGTCCCGGGGAGCTGTTTTTT
CDR3: CAWDRPRPGELFF
V: TRBV30
J: TRBJ2-2
D: -
size: -

DNA: TGTGCCAGCGGCTTAGGGGGAGCCGGGGAGCTGTTTTTT
CDR3: CASGLGGAGELFF
V: TRBV6-5
J: TRBJ2-2
D: -
size: -

DNA: TGTGCCAGCAGCTTGGGGCGCGGGAGGCCCCTCTCCTACAATGAGCAGTTCTTC
CDR3: CASSLGRGRPLSYNEQFF
V: TRBV5-4
J: TRBJ2-1
D: TRBD2
size: -

DNA: TGCGCCAGCAGCTTGGGGGACAGGCCAGGGGATGAGCAGTTCTTC
CDR3: CASSLGDRPGDEQFF
V: TRBV5-1
J: TRBJ2-1
D: TRBD1
size: -

DNA: TGTGCCAGTATGTGGAGGGGGCGCGGAACTGAAGCTTTCTTT
CDR3: CASMWRGRGTEAFF
V: TRBV19
J: TRBJ1-1
D: TRBD1
size: -

DNA: TGTGCCAGCAGCCAAGATCCTCGGAGAGGCGAAGCTTTCTTT
CDR3: CASSQDPRRGEAFF
V: TRBV4-2
J: TRBJ1-1
D: -
size: -

DNA: TGTGCCAGCAGCCCTTTTAGGGAGAGACACGACCGACGCCCCTCCTACGAGCAGTACTTC
CDR3: CASSPFRERHDRRPSYEQYF
V: TRBV6-8
J: TRBJ2-7
D: -
size: -

DNA: TGTGCCAGCAGCCACCCGGGCTTC
CDR3: CASSHPGF
V: TRBV14
J: TRBJ2-7
D: -
size: once

DNA: TGTGCCAGCAGTTATGACAGGATGGGTGGCTACACCTTC
CDR3: CASSYDRMGGYTF
V: TRBV6-5
J: TRBJ1-2
D: -
size: few

DNA: TGTGCCAGCAGTTACACCATGGGGTCTGGTGGCTACACCTTC
CDR3: CASSYTMGSGGYTF
V: TRBV6-6
J: TRBJ1-2
D: -
size: -

DNA: TGTGCCAGCAGTTTAGGAGGGGATCAGCCCCAGCATTTT
CDR3: CASSLGGDQPQHF
V: TRBV28
J: TRBJ1-5
D: -
size: -

DNA: TGTGCCACCAGCAGAGAAACCTTACTTAACTGGCGGGGGCAAGAGACCCAGTACTTC
CDR3: CATSRETLLNWRGQETQYF
V: TRBV15
J: TRBJ2-5
D: TRBD2
size: -

DNA: TGTGCCAGCAGCGAGACAGGATTTTACCAGCCCCAGCATTTT
CDR3: CASSETGFYQPQHF
V: TRBV9
J: TRBJ1-5
D: -
size: -

DNA: TGTGCCAGCAGCTGGGACAGGGGAAGTAATGAGCAGTTCTTC
CDR3: CASSWDRGSNEQFF
V: TRBV5-4
J: TRBJ2-1
D: TRBD1
size: -

DNA: TGTGCCAGCAGCTTGGGGGGTCGTAGGAACACTGAAGCTTTCTTT
CDR3: CASSLGGRRNTEAFF
V: TRBV5-4
J: TRBJ1-1
D: -
size: -

DNA: TGTGCCAGCAGCCTTGGACAGGGGGCCTTTCAGCCCCAGCATTTT
CDR3: CASSLGQGAFQPQHF
V: TRBV7-2
J: TRBJ1-5
D: TRBD1
size: -

DNA: TGCGCCAGCAGCCCTACCCCTGGGGAGAACTATCGCGGCTACACCTTC
CDR3: CASSPTPGENYRGYTF
V: TRBV5-1
J: TRBJ1-2
D: -
size: few

DNA: TGTGCCAGCAGCCGGGATCGGGGAGATACGCAGTATTTT
CDR3: CASSRDRGDTQYF
V: TRBV6-5
J: TRBJ2-3
D: -
size: once

DNA: TGTGCCAGCAGCGTACTTGAGGGAGAGAGTGCAGATACGCAGTATTTT
CDR3: CASSVLEGESADTQYF
V: TRBV9
J: TRBJ2-3
D: -
size: -

DNA: TGTGCCAGCAGCCCGACGACAGGGGCCTTCTACGAGCAGTACTTC
CDR3: CASSPTTGAFYEQYF
V: TRBV5-8
J: TRBJ2-7
D: TRBD1
size: -